Sequencing of this T cell receptor (beta chain) was carried out in a study of blood T cell repertoires in COVID-19. Study context: COVID-19 samples collected from the United States, Italy and Spain covered acute and convalescent phases. PBMCs, B-cell-depleted T cells, or T cells provided the cDNA or gDNA that made up the material.

Seattle cases were enrolled at active infection and followed longitudinally. The CDR3 spans 14 residues. From germline, CDR1 is LNHDA and CDR2 SQIVND (reference sequence). The V end was cut by 7 bases, the J end by 2 bases, with 12 bases between. The protocol was immunoSEQ multiplex PCR, while the TCRdb copy is restricted to in-frame clones and leaves out a portion. The table lists approximately 280,000 clones, 80% to 95% of them singletons, with about 6.8% in the top ten. The chain combines TRBV19 with TRBJ1-5; no clear D gene. This sequence originates from a woman in her 30s with COVID-19, enrolled during active disease. Sequenced material: peripheral blood. Here the CDR3 DNA reads TGTGCCAGTAAACCCAGGAACGGCAATCAGCCCCAGCATTTT. Its protein product is CASKPRNGNQPQHF.